This TCR beta chain was recovered during a study of beta chain features in type 1 diabetes. Reverse transcribing all isolated RNA meant expressed TCRB transcripts were sequenced. Produced via immunoSEQ multiplex PCR; TCRdb's table is partial and in-frame only. This table has a few hundred thousand clones, about 11% appearing once. Germline assignment: CDR1 SGHDT and CDR2 YYEEEE. The V gene lost 2 bases and the J gene lost 5 bases, with 10 bases spanning the gap. This CDR3 is built from 13 residues. This clone showed up just a few times. The receptor comes from a woman in her 30s in good health. The rearrangement links TRBV5-6 to TRBJ1-1, with D maybe TRBD1 (5 bases). Sequencing was performed on naive CD4+ T cells from blood. DNA of the CDR3: TGTGCCAGCAGCTTCAGGGCGCGGACTGAAGCTTTCTTT. The encoded protein is CASSFRARTEAFF.